This T cell receptor (beta chain) was observed in a study of T cell responses to AZD1222 COVID-19 vaccine. A note on this clone: What it binds is not known.

Whole-study results and caveats: Donors were chiefly white British, with a greater number of females, and clonal diversity was perhaps underestimated. Repertoires were collected only later (after the peak T cell response had occurred).

With 5 bases removed from V and 3 bases from J, the gap between germline ends came to 13 bases. The CDR3 extends over 14 amino acids. Germline-derived CDR1 and CDR2 are SGHTA and FQGNSA. Using immunoSEQ multiplex PCR, the repertoire was profiled, and TCRdb retains in-frame clones only, with some absent. The top ten hold 6.9% of the sample, which has 86,000 or so clones, around nine tenths seen once. The source is an adult who received the AZD1222 COVID-19 vaccine. The sequences come from peripheral blood, collected 28 days after the second AZD1222 dose. This chain links TRBV7-2 with TRBJ2-5; D is unresolved. This CDR3 is CASSPPAVKETQYF. As DNA, the CDR3 is TGTGCCAGCAGCCCCCCCGCGGTTAAAGAGACCCAGTACTTC. Supplemented by reference TRBV7-2 and TRBJ2-5, the full variable domain reads GAGVSQSPSNKVTEKGKDVELRCDPISGHTALYWYRQSLGQGLEFLIYFQGNSAPDKSGLPSDRFSAERTGGSVSTLTIQRTQQEDSAVYLCASSPPAVKETQYFGPGTRLLVL.